What follows are 30 T cell receptor beta chains derived from one specimen sequenced in a study of blood T cell repertoires in COVID-19. Repertoires were generated with immunoSEQ multiplex PCR, while TCRdb's copy carries only in-frame clones and drops some. The table includes 200,000 to 250,000 clones, more than 80% detected once. What was sequenced was PBMCs or T cells enriched from blood (not recorded which). The receptors here all came from a man aged 55 to 69 who had recovered from COVID-19.

The genes are TRBV19 and TRBJ1-1, with a weak D call TRBD1 (5 bases). Germline CDR1 is LNHDA and CDR2 is SQIVND (reference sequence). The CDR3 is 12 residues long. Trimming stripped 8 bases from V and 2 bases from J, with 9 bases between. The chain's CDR3 is CASGQINTEAFF. CDR3 in DNA: TGTGCCAGTGGACAAATAAACACTGAAGCTTTCTTT.

The rearrangement links TRBV27 to TRBJ1-6, with TRBD1 matching 7 bases. The CDR3 totals 15 residues. After removal of 5 bases from V and 7 bases from J, the junction contained 8 bases not matched to a gene. The germline V gene encodes CDR1 MNHEY and CDR2 SMNVEV (reference sequence). CDR3 region: CASSPRQGPNSPLHF. In DNA, the CDR3 is TGTGCCAGCAGTCCCCGACAGGGCCCAAATTCACCCCTCCACTTT.

This chain connects TRBV27 to TRBJ1-5; 9 bases are shared with TRBD1. With 6 bases clipped from V and 4 bases from J, the junction kept 7 bases outside the gene matches. This CDR3 is 15 amino acids long. Germline V gene lookup returns CDR1 MNHEY and CDR2 SMNVEV (reference sequence). CDR3 sequence: CASRTGTGRNQPQHF. The CDR3 nucleotides are TGTGCCAGCAGGACCGGGACAGGGAGGAATCAGCCCCAGCATTTT.

There are a few counts of this clone. This chain uses TRBV6-5 with TRBJ1-6; 7 bases are a match to TRBD1. Germline lookup yields CDR1 MNHEY and CDR2 SVGAGI. J was trimmed by 10 bases and V by 6 bases; bases with no gene match: 9. The CDR3 extends over 14 amino acids. This chain's CDR3 is CASRPPGGGSPLHF. As DNA, the CDR3 is TGTGCCAGCAGACCACCAGGGGGAGGATCACCCCTCCACTTT.

The genes are TRBV19 and TRBJ2-1, with 9 bases matching TRBD1. Germline CDR1 is LNHDA and CDR2 is SQIVND (reference sequence). The CDR3 spans 13 residues. The trim removed 9 bases at V and 2 bases at J, leaving 2 bases unmatched. The DNA for the CDR3 is TGTGCCAGCGGACAGGGGACCTACAATGAGCAGTTCTTC. This encodes CASGQGTYNEQFF.

The count of this clone is one. The chain recombines TRBV5-6 with TRBJ1-1; D is unclear. V was cut by 0 bases and J by 11 bases, with 11 bases left in between. CDR3 length equals 12 residues. Germline CDR1 and CDR2: SGHDT and YYEEEE. CDR3 coding DNA: TGTGCCAGCAGCTTGGGCGGCAACGGGGCTTTCTTT. This translates into CASSLGGNGAFF.

The CDR3 DNA sequence: TGTGCCAGCAGTGTAGAGGCTTCCTACGAGCAGTACTTC. Translated, it gives CASSVEASYEQYF. The rearrangement joins TRBV2 to TRBJ2-7; D is unresolved. CDR3 size: 13 residues. Germline V gene sequence: CDR1 SNHLY, CDR2 FYNNEI. Trimming shortened V by 4 bases and J by 1 base, and 8 bases separated the two germline ends.

V and J are TRBV6-5 and TRBJ2-3, with a tentative D call TRBD1 (6 bases). Trimming took 0 bases from V and 2 from J, leaving 9 bases between them. There are 15 residues in the CDR3. CDR1 and CDR2 (germline): MNHEY, SVGAGI. In DNA form, the CDR3 reads TGTGCCAGCAGTTACTCTTGGGGGCACACAGATACGCAGTATTTT. It translates to CASSYSWGHTDTQYF.

For this clone: A clone one base away is much larger, so this may be a read error. The chain employs TRBV9 and TRBJ1-1, with D perhaps matching TRBD1 (6 bases). The V gene's germline CDR1 is SGDLS and CDR2 YYNGEE. This CDR3 is built from 13 residues. Trimming stripped 0 bases from V and 3 bases from J, with 6 bases between. The CDR3 DNA is TGTGCCAGCAGCGTAGACAGGGACACTGAAGCTTTCTTT. Its translation is CASSVDRDTEAFF.

V and J are TRBV7-2 and TRBJ1-1; TRBD1 agrees at 7 bases. CDR1 is SGHTA, CDR2 FQGNSA, per germline. The CDR3 covers 14 residues. The V and J ends lost 1 base and 6 bases, in that order; junction bases with no gene match: 5. The CDR3 loop reads CASSLVAGGSEAFF. In DNA form, the CDR3 reads TGTGCCAGCAGCTTAGTGGCAGGGGGATCTGAAGCTTTCTTT.

The chain recombines TRBV19 with TRBJ1-6, with D possibly being TRBD1 (6 bases). Trimming stripped 3 bases from V and 10 bases from J, with 16 bases between. CDR1 and CDR2 (germline): LNHDA, SQIVND (reference sequence). The CDR3 has 15 residues. DNA of the CDR3: TGTGCCAGTAGTATTCAGGGGCTGGAAGGGTCACCCCTCCACTTT. This translates into CASSIQGLEGSPLHF.

This chain links TRBV18 with TRBJ1-2, with TRBD1 matching over 7 bases. The germline V gene has CDR1 KGHSH and CDR2 LQKENI. V was pared by 3 bases and J by 1 base, with 5 bases of the junction left unmatched. The CDR3 has 15 amino acids. The CDR3 spells CASSPRTGVNYGYTF. CDR3 nucleotide sequence: TGTGCCAGCTCACCCAGGACAGGTGTTAACTATGGCTACACCTTC. The full variable domain, its missing parts supplied by reference TRBV18 and TRBJ1-2, is NAGVMQNPRHLVRRRGQEARLRCSPMKGHSHVYWYRQLPEEGLKFMVYLQKENIIDESGMPKERFSAEFPKEGPSILRIQQVVRGDSAAYFCASSPRTGVNYGYTFGSGTRLTVV.

The V call is TRBV5-1, the J call TRBJ2-7; 9 bases agree with TRBD1. V lost 4 bases and J lost 6; bases outside the gene matches: 8. The CDR3 runs to 14 residues. Germline V lookup: CDR1 SGHRS, CDR2 YFSETQ. CDR3 sequence reads: CASSRTTGGGEQYF. CDR3 bases: TGCGCCAGCAGCCGAACTACAGGGGGCGGCGAGCAGTACTTC.

The chain recombines TRBV7-9 with TRBJ2-2; 10 bases are a match to TRBD2. This CDR3 has 17 amino acids. Unmatched junction bases numbered 4, after V lost 2 bases and J lost 1 base. Germline-derived CDR1 and CDR2 are SEHNR and FQNEAQ (reference sequence). The CDR3: CASSLSSGGLNTGELFF. DNA of the CDR3: TGTGCCAGCAGCTTAAGTAGCGGGGGGCTGAACACCGGGGAGCTGTTTTTT.

Only one count was recorded for this clone. The genes are TRBV14 and TRBJ2-1; no firm D call. The CDR3 is made up of 14 amino acids. Deletions cut 4 bases from V and 4 bases from J, with 11 bases between. Germline V gene sequence: CDR1 SGHDN, CDR2 FVKESK. In DNA form, the CDR3 reads TGTGCCAGCAGCCTCCTGTCGGGTTACAATGAGCAGTTCTTC. This codes for CASSLLSGYNEQFF.

The chain has TRBV7-3 and TRBJ2-3, with TRBD2 matching 9 bases. CDR1 is SGHTA, CDR2 FQGTGA, per germline. V lost 9 bases to trimming and J lost 5 bases; unmatched junction nucleotides: 9. CDR3 length equals 14 residues. Written as DNA, the CDR3 is TGTGCCAGTGCTTTAGCGGGGGATGTAGATACGCAGTATTTT. This sequence encodes CASALAGDVDTQYF.

The chain combines TRBV5-1 with TRBJ1-2, with D perhaps matching TRBD1 (5 bases). V was cut by 5 bases and J by 4 bases, with 12 bases left in between. Germline assignment: CDR1 SGHRS and CDR2 YFSETQ. The CDR3 has 13 residues. DNA for the CDR3: TGCGCCAGCAGTTACCGTGACAGCTATGGCTACACCTTC. Protein: CASSYRDSYGYTF.

The chain links TRBV5-8 to TRBJ1-5; D uncertain. The germline gives CDR1 SGHTS, CDR2 YDEGEE. V lost 5 bases, J lost 1 base, and 13 bases lay in between. The CDR3 runs 15 residues. DNA for the CDR3: TGTGCCAGCAGTCCGGGTTGGCAGAGCAATCAGCCCCAGCATTTT. Its protein is CASSPGWQSNQPQHF.

The chain is built from TRBV7-8 and TRBJ1-6; 8 bases are shared with TRBD1. Per the germline V gene, CDR1 is SGHVS and CDR2 is FQNEAQ. V lost 1 base to trimming and J lost 5 bases; unmatched junction nucleotides: 7. The CDR3 covers 17 residues. CDR3 protein: CASSLGTGTNDNSPLHF. The CDR3 bases are TGTGCCAGCAGCTTAGGGACAGGGACGAACGATAATTCACCCCTCCACTTT.

The chain links TRBV21-1 to TRBJ2-1; TRBD1, as called in the table, went unchecked against the DNA. TRBV21-1 is a listed pseudogene. The CDR3 runs to 19 residues. CDR3 nucleotides: TGTGCCACACATAAGCACGACCTTAGGGGTCCATTTAACTACAATGAGCAGTTCTTC. Encoded protein: CATHKHDLRGPFNYNEQFF.

The CDR3 DNA follows: TGTGCCAGCAGCTTACGCGGGGGGGTCTACAATGAGCAGTTCTTC. Its translation is CASSLRGGVYNEQFF. The chain has TRBV7-2 and TRBJ2-1, with 9 positions matching TRBD2. The germline V gene encodes CDR1 SGHTA and CDR2 FQGNSA. This CDR3 has 15 residues. V trimming: 2 bases; J trimming: 3 bases; junction bases outside the gene matches: 2.

A note on this clone: Other nucleotide sequences from this sample produce the same CDR3. V is TRBV20-1 and J is TRBJ1-1; maybe TRBD1 (6 bases). Germline V gene lookup returns CDR1 DFQATT and CDR2 SNEGSKA (reference sequence). This CDR3 has 11 residues. V dropped 6 bases and J dropped 5 bases, with 10 bases sitting between them. The CDR3 sequence: CSATRGTEAFF. In DNA, the CDR3 is TGCAGTGCAACCAGGGGAACTGAAGCTTTCTTT.

This clone was picked up a small number of times. The chain joins TRBV3-1 (or the pseudogene TRBV3-2) to TRBJ1-4, with 7 bases fitting TRBD1. The CDR3 loop spans 15 amino acids. V gave up 6 bases and J gave up 7 bases; unmatched junction bases: 11. Germline CDR1 and CDR2: LGHDT and YNNKEL (reference sequence). CDR3 nucleotide sequence: TGTGCCAGCAGTAAAAGACAGGGCTTTGGTGAAAAACTGTTTTTT. Translation: CASSKRQGFGEKLFF.

The chain employs TRBV12-5 and TRBJ1-2; TRBD1 aligns across 9 bases. Germline CDR1 and CDR2: LGHNT and FRNRAP. The CDR3 length is 16 residues. Trimming removed 4 bases from V and 4 bases from J; junction bases left unmatched: 10. The CDR3 DNA follows: TGTGCTAGTGGTTGGGACCGGGACAGGGTCGGCTATGGCTACACCTTC. Its translation is CASGWDRDRVGYGYTF.

This clone was seen once. This chain joins TRBV6-5 and TRBJ1-1; 8 nucleotides match TRBD1. The trim removed 2 bases at V and 1 base at J, leaving 6 bases unmatched. This CDR3 spans 16 amino acids. Germline V gene sequence: CDR1 MNHEY, CDR2 SVGAGI. DNA for the CDR3: TGTGCCAGCAGTTACCGACAGGGGAGAAGGAACACTGAAGCTTTCTTT. The encoded protein is CASSYRQGRRNTEAFF.

This sequence joins TRBV7-9 and TRBJ2-3; D perhaps matches TRBD1 (5 bases). The CDR3 consists of 16 residues. V lost 1 base and J 1 base, leaving 12 bases between the germline ends. The V gene's germline CDR1 is SEHNR and CDR2 FQNEAQ (reference sequence). The CDR3 protein is CASSLGQGSGTDTQYF. The CDR3 bases are TGTGCCAGCAGCTTAGGCCAGGGTTCGGGCACAGATACGCAGTATTTT.

The chain has TRBV6-1 and TRBJ2-7, with TRBD1 matching over 9 bases. V shed 2 bases and J 5 bases; nucleotides not matched to a gene: 10. Germline V CDR1 and CDR2: MNHNS, SASEGT. The CDR3 totals 16 residues. CDR3 in amino acids: CASSEQGQGGLNEQYF. CDR3 nucleotides: TGTGCCAGCAGTGAACAGGGACAGGGTGGCCTCAACGAGCAGTACTTC.

This chain joins TRBV29-1 and TRBJ1-1; 8 bases are a match to TRBD1. CDR3 length equals 13 residues. From germline, CDR1 is SQVTM and CDR2 ANQGSEA. The CDR3 DNA is TGCAGTGGCCTGATAGGACAGGGCACTGAAGCTTTCTTT. Its protein is CSGLIGQGTEAFF. Looking up the rest from reference TRBV29-1 and TRBJ1-1 gives the full variable domain: SAVISQKPSRDICQRGTSLTIQCQVDSQVTMMFWYRQQPGQSLTLIATANQGSEATYESGFVIDKFPISRPNLTFSTLTVSNMSPEDSSIYLCSGLIGQGTEAFFGQGTRLTVV.

V and J are TRBV10-3 and TRBJ1-2; D is perhaps TRBD1 (6 bases). Germline CDR1 and CDR2: ENHRY and SYGVKD. The CDR3 runs 12 residues. Trimming removed 6 bases from V and 7 bases from J, with 12 bases in between. The chain's CDR3 is CAIRDTGSGYTF. For the CDR3, the DNA is TGTGCCATCAGGGATACAGGGTCTGGCTACACCTTC.

In its sample, this clone was seen once. The chain couples TRBV5-1 to TRBJ2-2; TRBD1 agrees at 10 bases. The J segment lost 7 bases and the V segment lost 3 bases, leaving 6 bases of the junction unmatched. The germline V gene encodes CDR1 SGHRS and CDR2 YFSETQ. CDR3 length: 15 residues. In nucleotides, the CDR3 is TGCGCCAGCAGCTCGGAGGGACAGGGGTACGGGGAGCTGTTTTTT. Protein: CASSSEGQGYGELFF.